Listed below are T cell receptor beta chains from one sample, sequenced in a study of blood T cell repertoires in COVID-19. Assay: immunoSEQ multiplex PCR; the TCRdb copy retains only in-frame clones and omits some. Counted here are more than 95,000 clones, 90% to 95% occurring once; the ten biggest clones make up roughly 5.5%. The sequenced sample was peripheral blood. Receptors were obtained from a human donor in a cohort sampled during active COVID-19. CDR3s include the opening cysteine and the closing phenylalanine or tryptophan. A D gene is named only where the DNA matches it firmly. The size of a clone is reported for some rows only, either as once, few or many, or as a class for expanded clones.

clone size: once; V gene: TRBV6-5; J gene: TRBJ2-7; D gene: -; CDR3 DNA: TGTGCCAGCAGGGCGGGGTTCGGTGTATCTTACGAGCAGTACTTC; CDR3 protein: CASRAGFGVSYEQYF
clone size: -; V gene: TRBV7-2; J gene: TRBJ1-2; D gene: -; CDR3 DNA: TGTGCCAGCAGCTCCCCTCTCGCTGGGCCCTATGGCTACACCTTC; CDR3 protein: CASSSPLAGPYGYTF
clone size: -; V gene: TRBV5-5; J gene: TRBJ1-2; D gene: TRBD1; CDR3 DNA: TGTGCCAGCAGCCCCACAGGGGGCGTTGGTTTCTATGGCTACACCTTC; CDR3 protein: CASSPTGGVGFYGYTF
clone size: once; V gene: TRBV5-4; J gene: TRBJ2-3; D gene: -; CDR3 DNA: TGTGCCAGCAGCTTCCGGACTATCAAAACCGGAGATACGCAGTATTTT; CDR3 protein: CASSFRTIKTGDTQYF
clone size: -; V gene: TRBV5-1; J gene: TRBJ2-3; D gene: TRBD2; CDR3 DNA: TGCGCCAGCAGCACCGGACTAGCGGGGGGATGGGGCACAGATACGCAGTATTTT; CDR3 protein: CASSTGLAGGWGTDTQYF
clone size: -; V gene: TRBV6-4; J gene: TRBJ2-3; D gene: -; CDR3 DNA: TGTGCCAGCAGTGACGGGGGGGCCACAGATACGCAGTATTTT; CDR3 protein: CASSDGGATDTQYF
clone size: -; V gene: TRBV10-1; J gene: TRBJ1-1; D gene: TRBD1; CDR3 DNA: TGCGCCAGCAGCCGAGGGGGCGGAGGGCAAATGAGTGAAGCTTTCTTT; CDR3 protein: CASSRGGGGQMSEAFF
clone size: -; V gene: TRBV3-1/TRBV3-2; J gene: TRBJ2-7; D gene: -; CDR3 DNA: TGTGCCAGCCGAGGGAAACCCTCCTACGAGCAGTACTTC; CDR3 protein: CASRGKPSYEQYF
clone size: -; V gene: TRBV9; J gene: TRBJ2-7; D gene: TRBD1; CDR3 DNA: TGTGCCAGCAGCCCCGGGACAGGGGAGTACGAGCAGTACTTC; CDR3 protein: CASSPGTGEYEQYF
clone size: -; V gene: TRBV6-6; J gene: TRBJ1-5; D gene: -; CDR3 DNA: TGTGCCAGCACCAAAGCCCACAGGAGCAATCAGCCCCAGCATTTT; CDR3 protein: CASTKAHRSNQPQHF
clone size: -; V gene: TRBV9; J gene: TRBJ1-1; D gene: -; CDR3 DNA: TGTGCCAGCAGCGGGGGAGGTCGGACTGAAGCTTTCTTT; CDR3 protein: CASSGGGRTEAFF
clone size: -; V gene: TRBV6-1; J gene: TRBJ1-3; D gene: TRBD1; CDR3 DNA: TGTGCCAGCAGTGCGTCGACAGGGGTTGGGAGAAACACCATATATTTT; CDR3 protein: CASSASTGVGRNTIYF
clone size: -; V gene: TRBV28; J gene: TRBJ1-1; D gene: -; CDR3 DNA: TGTGCCAGCAGTCTCGCACGGGGGAACACTGAAGCTTTCTTT; CDR3 protein: CASSLARGNTEAFF
clone size: -; V gene: TRBV27; J gene: TRBJ2-1; D gene: TRBD1; CDR3 DNA: TGTGCCAGCAGTTCTAAATCCCTCGGACAGGGGTCCTACAATGAGCAGTTCTTC; CDR3 protein: CASSSKSLGQGSYNEQFF
clone size: -; V gene: TRBV4-2; J gene: TRBJ2-1; D gene: -; CDR3 DNA: TGTGCCAGCAGCCAAAGAGGAGGCTACTACAATGAGCAGTTCTTC; CDR3 protein: CASSQRGGYYNEQFF
clone size: -; V gene: TRBV30; J gene: TRBJ1-5; D gene: -; CDR3 DNA: TGTGCCTGGAGTTTAACCCCCCAGCAGCCCCAGCATTTT; CDR3 protein: CAWSLTPQQPQHF
clone size: -; V gene: TRBV4-2; J gene: TRBJ1-3; D gene: TRBD1; CDR3 DNA: TGTGCCAGCAGACCTGGGACAGCCAACTCTGGAAACACCATATATTTT; CDR3 protein: CASRPGTANSGNTIYF
clone size: -; V gene: TRBV30; J gene: TRBJ2-5; D gene: -; CDR3 DNA: TGTGCCTGGAGTAGCAGGGAGACCCAGTACTTC; CDR3 protein: CAWSSRETQYF
clone size: -; V gene: TRBV14; J gene: TRBJ2-5; D gene: TRBD2; CDR3 DNA: TGTGCCAGCAGCCAAATTGCTAGCGGGAGCTCCCAGACCCAGTACTTC; CDR3 protein: CASSQIASGSSQTQYF
clone size: once; V gene: TRBV9; J gene: TRBJ2-5; D gene: TRBD2; CDR3 DNA: TGTGCCAGCAGCGTACTAGCGGGGGGTTGGGAGACCCAGTACTTC; CDR3 protein: CASSVLAGGWETQYF
clone size: -; V gene: TRBV14; J gene: TRBJ2-1; D gene: -; CDR3 DNA: TGTGCCAGCAGCCAAGAGGTGGGCCATGAGCAGTTCTTC; CDR3 protein: CASSQEVGHEQFF
clone size: -; V gene: TRBV14; J gene: TRBJ2-7; D gene: -; CDR3 DNA: TGTGCCAGCAGCCAAGGGGACAAGCCCTACGAGCAGTACTTC; CDR3 protein: CASSQGDKPYEQYF
clone size: few; V gene: TRBV19; J gene: TRBJ1-5; D gene: TRBD1; CDR3 DNA: TGTGCCAGTAGTCCCGGGACAGGGATGACTCCCGATTATCAGCCCCAGCATTTT; CDR3 protein: CASSPGTGMTPDYQPQHF
clone size: -; V gene: TRBV28; J gene: TRBJ1-2; D gene: -; CDR3 DNA: TGTGCCAGCAGGCCGGCCGGGACATCGTGGATTGGAAACTATGGCTACACCTTC; CDR3 protein: CASRPAGTSWIGNYGYTF
clone size: -; V gene: TRBV5-1; J gene: TRBJ2-7; D gene: TRBD1; CDR3 DNA: TGCGCCAGCAGCTTGGGGGACAGGGAAGGACCTAACTACGAGCAGTACTTC; CDR3 protein: CASSLGDREGPNYEQYF
clone size: -; V gene: TRBV5-5; J gene: TRBJ2-5; D gene: TRBD2; CDR3 DNA: TGTGCCAGCAGTCAACAGGCTAGCGGGGGGAGAGAGACCCAGTACTTC; CDR3 protein: CASSQQASGGRETQYF
clone size: -; V gene: TRBV6-5; J gene: TRBJ2-5; D gene: TRBD1; CDR3 DNA: TGTGCCAGCAGAGACAGGGCTCGCCGAGAGACCCAGTACTTC; CDR3 protein: CASRDRARRETQYF
clone size: -; V gene: TRBV7-6; J gene: TRBJ2-1; D gene: TRBD2; CDR3 DNA: TGTGCCAGCAGCCCAGGGGGACTAGCTAATGATGAGCAGTTCTTC; CDR3 protein: CASSPGGLANDEQFF